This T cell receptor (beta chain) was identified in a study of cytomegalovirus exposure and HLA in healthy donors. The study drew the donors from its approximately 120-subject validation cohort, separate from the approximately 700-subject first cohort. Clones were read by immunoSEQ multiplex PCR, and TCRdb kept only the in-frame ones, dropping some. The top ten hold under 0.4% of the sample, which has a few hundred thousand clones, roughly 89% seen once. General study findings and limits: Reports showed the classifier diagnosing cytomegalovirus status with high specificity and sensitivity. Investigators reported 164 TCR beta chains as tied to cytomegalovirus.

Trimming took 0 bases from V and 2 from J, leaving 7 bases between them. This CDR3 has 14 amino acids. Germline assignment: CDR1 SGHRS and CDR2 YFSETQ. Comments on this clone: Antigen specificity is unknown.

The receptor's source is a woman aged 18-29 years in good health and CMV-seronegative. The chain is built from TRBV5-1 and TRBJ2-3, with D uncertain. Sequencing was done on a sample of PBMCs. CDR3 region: CASSLVELTDTQYF. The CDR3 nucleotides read TGCGCCAGCAGCTTGGTTGAGCTCACAGATACGCAGTATTTT.